The present TCR beta chain was sequenced within a study of lymphopenia after photon versus proton radiotherapy. This CDR3 comprises 16 residues. Per the germline V gene, CDR1 is LNHNV and CDR2 is YYDKDF (reference sequence). The ends lost 0 bases at V and 5 bases at J; junction bases unmatched: 8. Some clones are missing from TCRdb's copy, which holds only in-frame ones; the method was immunoSEQ multiplex PCR. The repertoire has 150,000 to 200,000 clones, more than 85% of them found once; the top ten carry approximately 4.8%. The source of this sequence is a man aged 50 to 60 with gastric cancer. The specimen comprised peripheral blood, sampled from a patient treated with photon-based radiotherapy. The J gene is TRBJ2-3, the V gene TRBV15; 7 bases are shared with TRBD2. CDR3 nucleotides: TGTGCCACCAGCAGAGATCGGGCGGGAGCAGGAGATACGCAGTATTTT. This codes for CATSRDRAGAGDTQYF.